One and the same sample provided the 23 T cell receptor beta chains below, sequenced in a study of monozygotic twins with inflammatory bowel disease. TCRdb reprocessed the 5' RACE reads, with one entry per CDR3 protein and no DNA. The data show some 450,000 distinct CDR3 sequences, and the top ten clones hold 2.4%. The specimen was blood. All receptors derive from a human donor with ulcerative colitis or Crohn's disease, or a healthy co-twin of an affected twin (not recorded which).

CDR3 sequence: CSARRGGGGETQYF. The J gene is TRBJ2-5, the V gene TRBV29-1; without DNA, the TCRdb call of TRBD1 cannot be checked. The CDR3 extends over 14 amino acids. Germline V lookup: CDR1 SQVTM, CDR2 ANQGSEA.

This CDR3 reads CASSEGWDEQYF. The rearrangement joins TRBV2 to TRBJ2-7. Germline assignment: CDR1 SNHLY and CDR2 FYNNEI. The CDR3 spans 12 residues.

V is TRBV6-2 or TRBV6-3 and J is TRBJ2-1; as DNA is missing, the TRBD2 call by TCRdb cannot be tested. The CDR3 loop spans 15 amino acids. Germline loops: CDR1 MNHEY, CDR2 SVGEGT. CDR3 residues: CASSYGLAGVGEQFF.

V is TRBV10-3 and J is TRBJ2-7; the TCRdb call, TRBD1, lacks DNA for checking. Germline V lookup: CDR1 ENHRY, CDR2 SYGVKD. The CDR3 extends over 13 amino acids. CDR3 in amino acids: CATRGGETYEQYF.

The V gene is TRBV20-1, the J gene TRBJ2-5; TCRdb lists TRBD2, though no DNA is available to test this call. The CDR3 extends over 15 amino acids. Germline CDR1 and CDR2: DFQATT and SNEGSKA (reference sequence). This chain's CDR3 is CSALGLAGGTETQYF.

CDR3 residues: CASVGFPSTDTQYF. The chain employs TRBV6-2 or TRBV6-3 and TRBJ2-3. Germline V gene data show CDR1 as MNHEY and CDR2 as SVGEGT. The CDR3 extends over 14 amino acids.

The rearrangement uses TRBV4-2 and TRBJ1-2; lacking DNA, the TRBD1 call made by TCRdb goes unchecked. CDR3 length: 14 residues. Germline V gene lookup returns CDR1 LGHNA and CDR2 YNFKEQ. The CDR3: CASSQSDRYYGYTF.

J is TRBJ1-1 and V is TRBV5-1; the D call from TCRdb, TRBD1, cannot be confirmed without DNA. The CDR3 is made up of 14 amino acids. CDR1 is SGHRS and CDR2 is YFSETQ in the germline V gene. The CDR3 here is CASSDRQRNTEAFF.

The chain is built from TRBV5-1 and TRBJ1-4; TCRdb returns TRBD1, unconfirmable since there is no DNA. Germline V lookup: CDR1 SGHRS, CDR2 YFSETQ. This CDR3 comprises 16 residues. The CDR3 spells CASSSRGRGANEKLFF.

The chain combines TRBV27 with TRBJ1-2; the TCRdb call, TRBD1, lacks DNA for checking. The germline V gene encodes CDR1 MNHEY and CDR2 SMNVEV (reference sequence). The CDR3 runs to 13 residues. The CDR3 region is CASRPQGDRGYTF.

The chain employs TRBV5-6 and TRBJ2-3; the TCRdb D gene call, TRBD2, has no DNA to confirm it. The CDR3 totals 16 residues. Germline CDR1 reads SGHDT; CDR2 reads YYEEEE. The chain's CDR3 is CASSPGLAKSTDTQYF.

The chain is built from TRBV2 and TRBJ2-5. Germline CDR1 and CDR2: SNHLY and FYNNEI. This CDR3 is built from 13 residues. The CDR3 reads CASNVFTSETQYF.

CDR3 loop: CASSTGRTDTQYF. The V gene is TRBV7-3, the J gene TRBJ2-3; TCRdb's D gene call, TRBD1, goes unchecked for lack of DNA. This CDR3 has 13 amino acids. Germline V gene data show CDR1 as SGHTA and CDR2 as FQGTGA. Complete variable domain (other parts from reference TRBV7-3 and TRBJ2-3): GAGVSQTPSNKVTEKGKYVELRCDPISGHTALYWYRQSLGQGPEFLIYFQGTGAADDSGLPNDRFFAVRPEGSVSTLKIQRTERGDSAVYLCASSTGRTDTQYFGPGTRLTVL.

The chain's CDR3 is CASSLEVGQPQHF. The genes are TRBV5-1 and TRBJ1-5. The CDR3 extends over 13 amino acids. The germline CDR1 and CDR2 sequences are SGHRS and YFSETQ.

The chain employs TRBV20-1 and TRBJ2-7; TCRdb picks TRBD2, but there is no DNA to check that call. CDR3 length: 15 amino acids. Germline-derived CDR1 and CDR2 are DFQATT and SNEGSKA (reference sequence). CDR3 loop: CSASHLLAGELEQYF.

The chain links TRBV6-5 to TRBJ2-1; TCRdb proposes TRBD2, but this gene call is untestable without DNA. CDR3 length: 13 residues. Germline V gene sequence: CDR1 MNHEY, CDR2 SVGAGI. The CDR3 loop reads CASNGLAENEQFF.

The chain joins TRBV5-1 to TRBJ1-1; TCRdb reports TRBD1, a call that lacks DNA to check it against. CDR1 and CDR2 from the germline V gene are SGHRS and YFSETQ. This CDR3 region has 14 residues. CDR3 protein: CASSWGPGNTEAFF.

This sequence joins TRBV7-9 and TRBJ2-5; TCRdb selects TRBD2, and the lack of DNA leaves this call unchecked. The CDR3 covers 14 residues. Germline-derived CDR1 and CDR2 are SEHNR and FQNEAQ (reference sequence). CDR3 sequence reads: CASSLDRRGETQYF.

The V and J genes are TRBV7-3 and TRBJ2-1. The CDR3 loop spans 13 amino acids. Germline loops: CDR1 SGHTA, CDR2 FQGTGA. The CDR3: CASSLTIANEQFF.

This chain joins TRBV3-1 and TRBJ1-2; checking the TCRdb D call of TRBD1 is not possible without DNA. The CDR3 is 15 residues long. From germline, CDR1 is LGHDT and CDR2 YNNKEL (reference sequence). CDR3 loop: CASSQVQGVGYGYTF.

The rearrangement uses TRBV5-1 and TRBJ2-7. The germline CDR1 and CDR2 sequences are SGHRS and YFSETQ. This CDR3 is built from 12 residues. The CDR3 loop reads CASSLDGWEQYF.

CDR3 amino acids: CSVVRGDYGYTF. The V call is TRBV29-1, the J call TRBJ1-2; the TRBD1 assignment by TCRdb is unverifiable without DNA. The CDR3 contains 12 residues. Germline V gene sequence: CDR1 SQVTM, CDR2 ANQGSEA.

This chain connects TRBV29-1 to TRBJ2-1. Germline CDR1 reads SQVTM; CDR2 reads ANQGSEA. The length of the CDR3 is 13 residues. The CDR3 loop reads CSVARELYNEQFF.